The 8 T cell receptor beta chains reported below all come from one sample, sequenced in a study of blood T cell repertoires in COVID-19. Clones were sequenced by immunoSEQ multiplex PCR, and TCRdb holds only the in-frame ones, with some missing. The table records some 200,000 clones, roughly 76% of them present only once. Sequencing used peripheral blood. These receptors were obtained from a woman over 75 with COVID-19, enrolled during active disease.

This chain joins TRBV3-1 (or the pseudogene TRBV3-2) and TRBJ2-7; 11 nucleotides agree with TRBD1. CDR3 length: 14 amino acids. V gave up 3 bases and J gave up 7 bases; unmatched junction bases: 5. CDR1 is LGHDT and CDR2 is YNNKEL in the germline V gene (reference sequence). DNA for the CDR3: TGTGCCAGCAGCCATCGGGACAGGGGGGGGGAGCAGTACTTC. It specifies CASSHRDRGGEQYF.

CDR3 protein: CASSPGSGRDYEQYF. The CDR3 coding sequence is TGTGCCAGCAGCCCGGGGAGCGGGAGGGACTACGAGCAGTACTTC. This chain joins TRBV11-3 and TRBJ2-7; 10 positions agree with TRBD2. V was pared by 5 bases and J by 3 bases, with 7 bases of the junction left unmatched. Germline V gene data show CDR1 as SGHNT and CDR2 as YENEEA. This CDR3 region has 15 residues.

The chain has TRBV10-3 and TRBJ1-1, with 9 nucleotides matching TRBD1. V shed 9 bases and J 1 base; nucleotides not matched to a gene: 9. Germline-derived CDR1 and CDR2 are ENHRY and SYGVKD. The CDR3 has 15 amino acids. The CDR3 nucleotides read TGTGCCATTGCCACTACGGGACAGGGGAACACTGAAGCTTTCTTT. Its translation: CAIATTGQGNTEAFF.

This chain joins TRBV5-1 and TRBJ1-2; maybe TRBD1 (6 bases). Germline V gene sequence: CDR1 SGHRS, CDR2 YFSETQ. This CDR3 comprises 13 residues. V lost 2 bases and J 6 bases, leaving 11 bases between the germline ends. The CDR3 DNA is TGCGCCAGCAGCTTAACAGGGAAGGATGGCTACACCTTC. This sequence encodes CASSLTGKDGYTF.

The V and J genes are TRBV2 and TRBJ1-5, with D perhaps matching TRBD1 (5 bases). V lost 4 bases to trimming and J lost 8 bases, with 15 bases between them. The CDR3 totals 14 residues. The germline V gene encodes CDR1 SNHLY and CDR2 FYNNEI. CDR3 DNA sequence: TGTGCCAGCAGTGGGCCCGGGGGAGAGGAGCCCCAGCATTTT. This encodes CASSGPGGEEPQHF.

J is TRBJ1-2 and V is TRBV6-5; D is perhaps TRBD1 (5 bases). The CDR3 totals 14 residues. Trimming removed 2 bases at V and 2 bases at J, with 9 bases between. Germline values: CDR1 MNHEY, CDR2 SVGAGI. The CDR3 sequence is CASSYEDSNYGYTF. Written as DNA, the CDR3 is TGTGCCAGCAGTTACGAAGACAGCAACTATGGCTACACCTTC.

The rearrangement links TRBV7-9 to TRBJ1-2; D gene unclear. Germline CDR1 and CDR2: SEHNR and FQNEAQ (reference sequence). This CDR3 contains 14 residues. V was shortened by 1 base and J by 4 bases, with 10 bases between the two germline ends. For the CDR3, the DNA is TGTGCCAGCAGCTTAGTAGTCCTCCCCTATGGCTACACCTTC. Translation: CASSLVVLPYGYTF.

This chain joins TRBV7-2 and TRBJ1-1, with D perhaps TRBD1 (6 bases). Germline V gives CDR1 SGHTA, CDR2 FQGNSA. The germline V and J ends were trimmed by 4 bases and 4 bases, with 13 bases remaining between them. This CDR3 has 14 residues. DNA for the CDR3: TGTGCCAGCAGCTATCGGCAGGGGAGCACTGAAGCTTTCTTT. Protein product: CASSYRQGSTEAFF.